Below are 8 T cell receptor beta chains sequenced from a single sample in a study of shared clonotypes between healthy human individuals. TCRdb keeps only in-frame clones here, not all; method: immunoSEQ multiplex PCR. The repertoire holds around 2,000,000 clones, with just over 90% as singletons. Positively selected for CCR7, the CD45RO-negative cells used as naive CD8 cells excluded terminally differentiated effector memory CD45RA+ cells. The sample taken for sequencing was naive CD8+ T cells from PBMCs. These receptors were taken from a man younger than 30 in good health. Some clones in this sample may be carry-over from other donors' samples.

The genes are TRBV30 and TRBJ1-5; D unclear. Trimming took off 0 bases at V and 4 bases at J, with 10 bases between the two ends. The CDR3 runs to 14 residues. CDR1 GTSNPN and CDR2 SVGIG come from the germline V gene (reference sequence). The CDR3 bases are TGTGCCTGGAGTGTAAATATCGGGAATCAGCCCCAGCATTTT. The encoded protein is CAWSVNIGNQPQHF.

This rearrangement joins TRBV2 to TRBJ2-7, with 10 bases aligning to TRBD2. The CDR3 loop spans 14 amino acids. CDR1 is SNHLY, CDR2 FYNNEI, per germline. V trimming: 7 bases; J trimming: 6 bases; junction bases outside the gene matches: 9. CDR3 nucleotide sequence: TGTGCCAGCACCCCCGGGCTAGCGGGAGTCGAGCAGTACTTC. This encodes CASTPGLAGVEQYF.

Of note for this clone: This CDR3 is also generated by other DNA sequences in the sample. This chain joins TRBV6-5 and TRBJ1-2, with TRBD1 matching over 8 bases. There are 12 residues in the CDR3. V was clipped by 5 bases and J by 7 bases; unmatched bases: 3. Germline V gives CDR1 MNHEY, CDR2 SVGAGI. CDR3 bases: TGTGCCAGCAGTCCAGGGGGCTTTGGCTACACCTTC. Translated: CASSPGGFGYTF.

This clone came up once. The CDR3 sequence is CASSSTPRELFF. CDR3 coding DNA: TGTGCCAGCAGTTCCACCCCTCGGGAGCTGTTTTTT. The chain employs TRBV6-6 and TRBJ2-2; D remains ambiguous. The germline CDR1 and CDR2 sequences are MNHNY and SVGAGI (reference sequence). Between the trimmed V and J ends, which lost 4 bases and 9 bases, there was a span of 9 bases. This CDR3 contains 12 residues.

The chain joins TRBV5-5 to TRBJ2-7; unclear D gene. The CDR3 sequence is 13 residues long. Trimming took 6 bases from V and 2 from J, leaving 12 bases between them. Germline assignment: CDR1 SGHKS and CDR2 YYEKEE (reference sequence). Here the CDR3 reads CASNPGPAYEQYF. CDR3 nucleotide sequence: TGTGCCAGCAACCCCGGGCCCGCCTACGAGCAGTACTTC.

To note about this clone: Other DNA sequences from this sample encode an identical CDR3 as well. V is TRBV5-6 and J is TRBJ2-6; no definite D call. The CDR3 runs to 13 residues. The V end lost 3 bases, the J end lost 4 bases, and 5 bases lay between the germline ends. The germline V gene has CDR1 SGHDT and CDR2 YYEEEE. The DNA for the CDR3 is TGTGCCAGCAGCTGGTCCGGGGCCAACGTCCTGACTTTC. Its protein is CASSWSGANVLTF.

This sequence joins TRBV28 and TRBJ1-2, with 8 bases lining up with TRBD1. The CDR3 consists of 15 residues. V lost 3 bases to trimming and J lost 4 bases; unmatched junction nucleotides: 7. Germline assignment: CDR1 MDHEN and CDR2 SYDVKM. The CDR3 spells CASSFSLDRVYGYTF. CDR3 coding DNA: TGTGCCAGCAGTTTTTCTCTGGACAGGGTCTATGGCTACACCTTC.

J is TRBJ1-1 and V is TRBV4-1, with D maybe TRBD1 (5 bases). V lost 0 bases and J lost 0, with 11 bases in between. CDR1 and CDR2 from the germline V gene are MGHRA and YSYEKL. The CDR3 is 16 residues long. The CDR3 region is CASSQEEGGVNTEAFF. Written as DNA, the CDR3 is TGCGCCAGCAGCCAAGAGGAGGGAGGGGTGAACACTGAAGCTTTCTTT.